These T cell receptor beta chains were read from a single sample in a study of post-analysis software for immune sequencing data. TCRdb redid the calling of the PCR reads with MiXCR, one entry per CDR3 protein. In the table there are 650,000 to 850,000 distinct CDR3 sequences, roughly 50% of which are singletons. The specimen was blood. These receptors were collected from a girl aged 5-17 years with multiple sclerosis. CDR3s include the opening cysteine and the closing phenylalanine or tryptophan. The order of the fields is clone size, J gene, D gene, V gene, CDR3 protein, CDR3 DNA. D genes are given only for firm matches. Rows give clone size only sometimes, using once, few, many, or a class for an expanded clone.

clone_size: once
j_call: TRBJ2-1
d_call: TRBD2
v_call: TRBV6-2/TRBV6-3
cdr3_aa: CASSYLGLAFNEQFF
cdr3_nt: TGTGCCAGCAGTTACTTAGGACTAGCGTTTAATGAGCAGTTCTTC

clone_size: -
j_call: TRBJ1-2
d_call: -
v_call: TRBV12-3/TRBV12-4
cdr3_aa: CAGAYSNYGYTF
cdr3_nt: TGTGCCGGGGCATATTCTAACTATGGCTACACCTTC

clone_size: -
j_call: TRBJ1-1
d_call: -
v_call: TRBV30
cdr3_aa: CAFAPGGTEAFF
cdr3_nt: TGTGCCTTTGCCCCGGGGGGCACTGAAGCTTTCTTT

clone_size: -
j_call: TRBJ2-5
d_call: -
v_call: TRBV20-1
cdr3_aa: CSAKRGAEVTQYF
cdr3_nt: TGCAGTGCCAAAAGAGGGGCAGAAGTGACCCAGTACTTC

clone_size: -
j_call: TRBJ2-7
d_call: TRBD1
v_call: TRBV14
cdr3_aa: CASSLTTGALWREQYF
cdr3_nt: TGTGCCAGCAGCCTAACGACAGGGGCCCTCTGGAGGGAGCAGTACTTC

clone_size: -
j_call: TRBJ2-7
d_call: TRBD1
v_call: TRBV7-9
cdr3_aa: CASSTFAGTDSYEQYF
cdr3_nt: TGTGCCAGCAGCACGTTCGCCGGGACAGACTCCTACGAGCAGTACTTC

clone_size: -
j_call: TRBJ1-5
d_call: TRBD1
v_call: TRBV5-1
cdr3_aa: CASSRTGGGQSQHF
cdr3_nt: TGCGCCAGCAGCCGGACAGGGGGCGGTCAGTCCCAGCATTTT

clone_size: -
j_call: TRBJ1-1
d_call: TRBD1
v_call: TRBV2
cdr3_aa: CASSERGPANTEAFF
cdr3_nt: TGTGCCAGCAGTGAGAGGGGGCCGGCGAACACTGAAGCTTTCTTT

clone_size: many
j_call: TRBJ2-7
d_call: -
v_call: TRBV29-1
cdr3_aa: CSVEGQTYEQYF
cdr3_nt: TGCAGCGTTGAGGGACAAACCTACGAGCAGTACTTC

clone_size: -
j_call: TRBJ2-5
d_call: TRBD1
v_call: TRBV12-3/TRBV12-4
cdr3_aa: CASSLGTGTANNEQYF
cdr3_nt: TGTGCCAGCAGTTTGGGAACCGGGACAGCAAACAATGAGCAGTACTTC

clone_size: -
j_call: TRBJ2-7
d_call: TRBD1
v_call: TRBV6-5
cdr3_aa: CASSYLGQGNEQYF
cdr3_nt: TGTGCCAGCAGTTATCTAGGACAGGGGAACGAGCAGTACTTC

clone_size: -
j_call: TRBJ1-1
d_call: -
v_call: TRBV28
cdr3_aa: CASSLVRGRSGNTEAFF
cdr3_nt: TGTGCCAGCAGTTTAGTCAGGGGCCGATCGGGGAACACTGAAGCTTTCTTT